The clone carrying this T cell receptor (beta chain) was seen only a few times. Germline V lookup: CDR1 SGHDN, CDR2 FVKESK. After removal of 1 base from V and 4 bases from J, the junction contained 7 bases not matched to a gene. CDR3 length: 17 residues. The data are from a study of CD8+CD57+ T cells in acquired aplastic anemia. CDR3 and TCR beta VDJ profiling relied on a genomic DNA template. TCRdb independently ran MiXCR on the reads; one entry per CDR3 protein. The data contain approximately 170,000 distinct CDR3 sequences, 54% of them singletons. Sample: sorted CD4+, CD8+, or CD8+CD57+ T cells (not recorded which) from PBMCs. This rearrangement joins TRBV14 to TRBJ1-6; 7 bases map to TRBD1. This TCR was sampled from a human donor in good health, serving as a control. The CDR3 nucleotides read TGTGCCAGCAGCCAAGGGGGGCACAGGGGTTATAATTCACCCCTCCACTTT. Protein product: CASSQGGHRGYNSPLHF.